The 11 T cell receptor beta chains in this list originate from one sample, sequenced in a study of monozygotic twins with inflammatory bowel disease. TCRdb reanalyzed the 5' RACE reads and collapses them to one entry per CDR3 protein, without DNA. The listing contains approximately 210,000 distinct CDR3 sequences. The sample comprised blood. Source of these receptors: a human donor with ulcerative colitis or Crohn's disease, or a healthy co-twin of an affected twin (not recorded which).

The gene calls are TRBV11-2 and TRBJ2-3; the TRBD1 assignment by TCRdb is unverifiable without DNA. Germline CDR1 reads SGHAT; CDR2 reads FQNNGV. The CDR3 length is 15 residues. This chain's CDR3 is CASSVATGDYDTQYF.

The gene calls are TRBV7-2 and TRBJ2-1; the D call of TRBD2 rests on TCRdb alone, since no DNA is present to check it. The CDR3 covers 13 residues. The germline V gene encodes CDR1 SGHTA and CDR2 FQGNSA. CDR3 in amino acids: CASSPLAGNEQFF.

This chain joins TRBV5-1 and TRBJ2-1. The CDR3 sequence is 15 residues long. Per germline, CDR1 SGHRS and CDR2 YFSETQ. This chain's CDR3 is CASSLVSASYNGQFF.

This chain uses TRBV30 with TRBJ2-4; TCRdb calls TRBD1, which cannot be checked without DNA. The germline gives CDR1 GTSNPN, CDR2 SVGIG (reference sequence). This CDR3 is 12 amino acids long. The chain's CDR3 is CALNRGKNIQYF.

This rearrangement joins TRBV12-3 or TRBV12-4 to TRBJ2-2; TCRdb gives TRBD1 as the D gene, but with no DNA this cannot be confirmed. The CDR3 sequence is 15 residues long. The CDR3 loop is CASKARTGLSGELFF.

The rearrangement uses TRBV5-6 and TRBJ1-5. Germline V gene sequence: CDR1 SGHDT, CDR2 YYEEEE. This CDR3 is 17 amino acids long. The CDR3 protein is CASSLKLGLQVNQPQHF. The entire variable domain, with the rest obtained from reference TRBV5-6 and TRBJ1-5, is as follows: DAGVTQSPTHLIKTRGQQVTLRCSPKSGHDTVSWYQQALGQGPQFIFQYYEEEERQRGNFPDRFSGHQFPNYSSELNVNALLLGDSALYLCASSLKLGLQVNQPQHFGDGTRLSIL.

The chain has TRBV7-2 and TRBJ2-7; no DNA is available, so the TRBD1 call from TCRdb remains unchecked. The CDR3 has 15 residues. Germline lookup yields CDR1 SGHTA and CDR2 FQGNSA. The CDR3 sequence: CASSLGQGRSYEQYF.

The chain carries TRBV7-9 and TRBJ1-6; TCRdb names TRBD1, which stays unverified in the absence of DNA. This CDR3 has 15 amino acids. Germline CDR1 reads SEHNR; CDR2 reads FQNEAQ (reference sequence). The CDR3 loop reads CASSSRDKIVSPLHF.

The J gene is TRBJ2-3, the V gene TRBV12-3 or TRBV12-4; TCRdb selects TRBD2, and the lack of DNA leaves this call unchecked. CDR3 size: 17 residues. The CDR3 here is CASSPTPSLALTDTQYF.

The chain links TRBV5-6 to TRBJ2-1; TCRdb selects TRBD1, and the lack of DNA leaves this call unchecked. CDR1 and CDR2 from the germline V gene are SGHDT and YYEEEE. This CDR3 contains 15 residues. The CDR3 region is CASSAGGTPRNEQFF.

CDR3 in amino acids: CASSLVRGASYEQYF. The V and J genes are TRBV5-1 and TRBJ2-7; TCRdb indicates TRBD2, and absent DNA this call remains unverified. CDR3 length equals 15 residues. The germline CDR1 and CDR2 sequences are SGHRS and YFSETQ.